This T cell receptor (beta chain) was sequenced during a study of blood T cells in healthy people across ages. The CDR3 spans 17 residues. Germline V CDR1 and CDR2: MNHEY, SVGAGI. As regards this clonotype: Its cognate antigen is unknown. One end of the junction does not line up with germline, which may come from a read error.

General study findings and limits: The donors' CMV status was not determined, possibly confounding changes in expanded clonotypes.

A second roughly 6 to 12 cycle PCR used barcoded and J-beta primers. TCRdb reprocessed the 5' RACE reads with MiXCR, giving one entry per CDR3 protein. The sample holds around 2 million distinct CDR3 sequences, roughly two fifths seen once. The clonotype was recovered from a human donor in good health. The sequencing sample was made of blood. The V and J genes are TRBV6-5 and TRBJ2-3; D is perhaps TRBD1 (6 bases). This CDR3 is CASSYSRTGRYTDTQDF. CDR3 DNA: TGTGCCAGCAGTTACTCGAGAACAGGGCGATACACAGATACGCAGGATTTT.